The following is a T cell receptor (beta chain) sequence with its context. Its cognate antigen is unknown. This sample was taken from a study of Ad26.COV2.S vaccination and SARS-CoV-2 variants. Study context: Donor joined the COV1001 Ad26.COV2.S trial arm. Intramuscular Ad26.COV2.S at 5x10^10 or 1x10^11 viral particles.

Whole-study findings and limits: There was a possibility that the TCR breadth and depth analyses underestimated total T cell responses.

Treatment specified: 15 to 20 received Ad26.COV2.S at low or high dose, single or two shots; several received placebo; per-sample allocation not given. Sampling occurred on day 63 after the first vaccine or placebo injection. The protocol was immunoSEQ multiplex PCR, while the TCRdb copy is restricted to in-frame clones and leaves out a portion. The sample contains 350,000 to 400,000 clones, around nine tenths of which appear only once. The CDR3 length is 17 residues. From germline, CDR1 is LGHNA and CDR2 YSLEER. Trimming left V 0 bases short and J 0 bases short, with 12 bases between. Sequenced material: peripheral blood, taken in a trial of Ad26.COV2.S vaccine versus placebo. J is TRBJ1-3 and V is TRBV4-3; D remains unclear. The clonotype originates from a person aged 18-60 years who received the Ad26.COV2.S COVID-19 vaccine or a placebo. CDR3 residues: CASSQDSGRGSGNTIYF. In DNA form, the CDR3 reads TGCGCCAGCAGCCAAGATAGTGGCCGCGGCTCTGGAAACACCATATATTTT.